The 2 T cell receptor beta chains presented below share a single source sample, sequenced in a study of T cells in Graves' hyperthyroidism and ophthalmopathy. Amplified TCR beta CDR3 regions came from RNA transcripts. Initially, a first-round RT-PCR of the TCR CDR3 employed the HTBI primer set. In TCRdb, the multiplex PCR reads were re-called with MiXCR into one record per CDR3 protein. Among some 350,000 distinct CDR3 sequences listed, nearly 15% were seen once. Sequenced sample: blood. These receptor sequences come from an older woman with Graves' ophthalmopathy.

The chain employs TRBV7-8 and TRBJ1-1, with 7 nucleotides matching TRBD1. Germline V gene data show CDR1 as SGHVS and CDR2 as FQNEAQ. The CDR3 spans 12 residues. Trimming cost V 5 bases and J 7 bases; bases outside gene matches: 4. CDR3 protein: CASSPGTDEAFF. The CDR3 DNA is TGTGCCAGCAGCCCCGGGACAGATGAAGCTTTCTTT. The full variable domain, in which reference TRBV7-8 and TRBJ1-1 provide the parts outside the CDR3, is GAGVSQSPRYKVAKRGQDVALRCDPISGHVSLFWYQQALGQGPEFLTYFQNEAQLDKSGLPSDRFFAERPEGSVSTLKIQRTQQEDSAVYLCASSPGTDEAFFGQGTRLTVV.

This clonotype showed up many times. V usage is TRBV12-3 or TRBV12-4 and J usage is TRBJ2-1, with TRBD2 matching 13 bases. The CDR3 spans 17 residues. V lost 6 bases to trimming and J lost 8 bases; unmatched junction nucleotides: 13. The CDR3 sequence is CASSPSGTSGVLDEQFF. In DNA, the CDR3 is TGTGCCAGCAGCCCATCCGGGACTAGCGGGGTTTTGGATGAGCAGTTCTTC.